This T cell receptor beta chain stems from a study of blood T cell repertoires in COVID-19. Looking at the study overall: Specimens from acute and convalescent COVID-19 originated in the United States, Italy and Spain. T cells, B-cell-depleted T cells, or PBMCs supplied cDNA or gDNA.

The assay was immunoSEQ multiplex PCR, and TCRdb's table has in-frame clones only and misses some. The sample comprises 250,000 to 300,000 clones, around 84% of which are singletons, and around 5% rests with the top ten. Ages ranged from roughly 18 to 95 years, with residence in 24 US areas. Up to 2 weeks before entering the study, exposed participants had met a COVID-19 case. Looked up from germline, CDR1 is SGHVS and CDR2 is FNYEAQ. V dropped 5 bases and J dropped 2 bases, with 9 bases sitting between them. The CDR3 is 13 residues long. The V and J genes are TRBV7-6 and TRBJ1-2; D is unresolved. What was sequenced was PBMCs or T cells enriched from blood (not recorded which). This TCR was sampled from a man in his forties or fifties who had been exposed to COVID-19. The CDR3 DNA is TGTGCCAGCAGCCCTCACGAGAACTATGGCTACACCTTC. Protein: CASSPHENYGYTF.